The 6 T cell receptor beta chains below come from one sample, sequenced in a study of blood T cell repertoires in COVID-19. Generated by immunoSEQ multiplex PCR, the TCRdb table keeps only in-frame clones and is missing some. The repertoire includes a few hundred thousand clones, more than 75% of them detected once, and approximately 3% sits in the top ten. Sequenced material: PBMCs or T cells enriched from blood (not recorded which). These receptors all stem from a woman under 40 who had recovered from COVID-19.

The J gene is TRBJ2-1, the V gene TRBV24-1; 11 bases are a match to TRBD2. The junction had 7 bases not matched to a gene; V was cut back by 2 bases and J by 8 bases. The CDR3 is 16 amino acids. The germline V gene encodes CDR1 KGHDR and CDR2 SFDVKD. The CDR3 protein is CATSDSGTSGGDEQFF. DNA for the CDR3: TGTGCCACCAGTGATTCCGGGACTAGCGGAGGCGATGAGCAGTTCTTC.

The chain carries TRBV2 and TRBJ2-6, with D unresolved. This CDR3 has 15 residues. Between the trimmed V and J ends, which lost 5 bases and 1 base, there was a span of 9 bases. Germline lookup yields CDR1 SNHLY and CDR2 FYNNEI. The CDR3: CASSLRPSGANVLTF. The CDR3 DNA follows: TGTGCCAGCAGTCTGCGTCCTTCTGGGGCCAACGTCCTGACTTTC.

The chain recombines TRBV19 with TRBJ2-4; no definite D call. Germline V gene data show CDR1 as LNHDA and CDR2 as SQIVND (reference sequence). V was pared by 3 bases and J by 7 bases, with 13 bases between. CDR3 length: 14 amino acids. CDR3 in DNA: TGTGCCAGTAGTATGACACGAAACACGAACATTCAGTACTTC. Amino acid sequence: CASSMTRNTNIQYF.

CDR3: CASRSGGIYNEQFF. As DNA, the CDR3 is TGTGCCAGTAGAAGCGGGGGGATCTACAATGAGCAGTTCTTC. This chain uses TRBV19 with TRBJ2-1; 9 positions agree with TRBD2. Germline values: CDR1 LNHDA, CDR2 SQIVND (reference sequence). Germline trimming cut 6 bases from V and 3 bases from J; bases unmatched to any gene: 3. The CDR3 covers 14 residues.

The V and J genes are TRBV5-8 and TRBJ1-2; unclear D gene. V was cut by 5 bases and J by 1 base, with 12 bases left in between. The CDR3 totals 14 residues. CDR1 SGHTS and CDR2 YDEGEE come from the germline V gene. CDR3 nucleotide sequence: TGTGCCAGCAGACCCCACCAGGATAACTATGGCTACACCTTC. As protein: CASRPHQDNYGYTF.

This chain uses TRBV28 with TRBJ1-1, with D possibly being TRBD1 (6 bases). Deletions cut 6 bases from V and 6 bases from J, with 17 bases between. The CDR3 consists of 14 residues. Looked up from germline, CDR1 is MDHEN and CDR2 is SYDVKM. The CDR3 here is CASRHREGGAEAFF. The CDR3 nucleotides read TGTGCCAGCAGGCACAGGGAGGGGGGGGCTGAAGCTTTCTTT.